The following is a T cell receptor (beta chain) sequence with its context. This clone turned up a few times. What antigen it recognizes has not been identified. Per-base quality was not reported, and no clone a single base away is much larger than it. The germline V gene provides CDR1 SNHLY and CDR2 FYNNEI. The junction shows trimming of 8 bases on V and 3 bases on J, and the gene matches do not reach 15 bases of it. Its CDR3 holds 17 amino acids, cysteine through phenylalanine. Solely the CDR3 DNA is kept, with 51 bases framed from the first base. TCRbeta CDR3 regions were amplified from genomic DNA using the immunoSEQ Assay, a bias-controlled multiplex PCR. As for the authors' bioinformatics: The number of nucleated cells in each sample was estimated from the amplification of reference gene primers within the assay. To quantify the absolute abundance of each unique TCRbeta CDR3 rearrangement, sequence reads were collapsed and filtered. For each sample, productive Simpson clonality was calculated by taking the square root of Simpson's diversity index across productive rearrangements. Drawn from immuneACCESS, this table holds only the in-frame rearrangements with V and J called that TCRdb kept. Clones are partly lost; checked studies trace under half to an unresolved V gene and leave the rest unexplained. The V and J calls and clone size come from that table; D and trimming were worked out from the DNA. This sample comprises about 280,000 clones, 85% of them detected only once. About an eighth of the sample is in the top ten clones.

Collaborating institutions collected whole blood in K2EDTA tubes following their own protocols. For TCRbeta analysis, collaborators shipped samples as frozen whole blood, isolated PBMCs, or DNA extracted from either of those sample types. The entry originates in a study of blood T cell repertoires in COVID-19 (dated by TCRdb to 2018 to 2021). Broadly, across the study: Samples from collaborators originated in the United States, Italy and Spain and spanned both the acute and convalescent phases of COVID-19. The material from the prospective study consisted of cDNA or gDNA derived from T cells, B-cell-depleted T cells, or PBMCs. The dataset comprised deeply sampled blood TCRbeta repertoires from subjects exposed to, actively infected with, or recovered from COVID-19. A freely available public database, intended as a resource for researchers studying the immune response to SARS-CoV-2, is where the repertoires were released. The samples were drawn from the first 160 participants of the ongoing ImmuneRACE study and from some 1,300 subjects provided by 6 global collaborators. Sample metadata almost always included a de-identified subject ID, COVID-19 status, age in years and sex. Where HLA class I and class II types were available, the types were taken from metadata supplied by the sample provider, not from assay-based typing.

Beyond this particular receptor, the publication reports: The quantity of clinical and demographic metadata differed by source and by participant and was supplied without curation.

The TCR comes from a human donor in a cohort sampled during active COVID-19. The receptor chain draws on TRBV2 and TRBJ1-5, with 8 central nucleotides matching TRBD1. The source material was peripheral blood. CDR3 loop: CASEDRRRDRLNQPQHF. At the DNA level, the sequence is TGTGCCAGCGAGGACAGACGACGGGACAGGCTCAATCAGCCCCAGCATTTT.